A single sample is the source of the 21 T cell receptor beta chains below, sequenced in a study of T-cell memory formation after mild COVID-19. MiXCR was run by TCRdb on the 5' RACE reads, yielding one entry per CDR3 protein. The table lists 470,000 or so distinct CDR3 sequences, more than 20% of them singletons, with around 13% in the top ten. Sequencing input: PBMCs or a T cell subset sorted from them (not recorded which). Receptor source: an adult woman who had mild COVID-19 (a few samples of this study predate the infection). Cell type and time point are not known.

The chain combines TRBV12-3 or TRBV12-4 with TRBJ2-7, with TRBD2 as a possible D gene (7 bases). The germline V and J ends were trimmed by 6 bases and 6 bases, with 21 bases remaining between them. The CDR3 spans 15 residues. This chain's CDR3 is CASSLRGDIVSEQYF. The CDR3 coding sequence is TGTGCCAGCAGCCTTCGGGGGGACATAGTGTCCGAGCAGTACTTC.

The chain links TRBV11-2 to TRBJ2-3, with 12 bases that match TRBD2. Trimming cost V 3 bases and J 14 bases; bases outside gene matches: 9. This CDR3 region has 14 residues. Germline V gene data show CDR1 as SGHAT and CDR2 as FQNNGV. The CDR3 DNA sequence: TGTGCCAGCAGCTTGCTGACTAGCGGGAGTAGTGGGTATTTT. Its translation is CASSLLTSGSSGYF.

This clonotype has more than one count but fewer than ten. The chain links TRBV5-1 to TRBJ1-2, with D perhaps matching TRBD1 (5 bases). Trimming removed 3 bases from V and 0 bases from J, with 15 bases in between. CDR3 length: 16 residues. Germline V CDR1 and CDR2: SGHRS, YFSETQ. CDR3 residues: CASSSSGRLPNYGYTF. The CDR3 DNA follows: TGCGCCAGCAGCTCCTCAGGGAGACTCCCTAACTATGGCTACACCTTC.

The chain links TRBV5-1 to TRBJ1-1; D perhaps matches TRBD1 (5 bases). The CDR3 is made up of 14 amino acids. Germline assignment: CDR1 SGHRS and CDR2 YFSETQ. V dropped 2 bases and J dropped 3 bases, with 11 bases sitting between them. The CDR3 spells CASSLGTYDTEAFF. CDR3 sequence (DNA): TGCGCCAGCAGCTTAGGGACTTACGACACTGAAGCTTTCTTT.

This clonotype occurred a few times. The chain joins TRBV7-9 to TRBJ2-5; D gene unclear. Trimming removed 2 bases at V and 7 bases at J, with 8 bases between. CDR1 and CDR2 from the germline V gene are SEHNR and FQNEAQ (reference sequence). This CDR3 is built from 12 residues. CDR3 loop: CASSLYQTTQYF. As DNA, the CDR3 is TGTGCCAGCAGCTTATATCAGACGACCCAGTACTTC.

The chain employs TRBV6-4 and TRBJ2-1, with 9 bases aligning to TRBD2. Germline CDR1 and CDR2: MRHNA and SNTAGT. The CDR3 has 16 residues. Trimming took 5 bases from V and 1 from J; bases not matched to a gene: 6. The CDR3 loop is CASSPRTSVSYNEQFF. In DNA form, the CDR3 reads TGTGCCAGCAGTCCCCGGACTAGCGTTTCCTACAATGAGCAGTTCTTC.

The chain is built from TRBV18 and TRBJ1-1; D is ambiguous. V was shortened by 3 bases and J by 1 base, with 9 bases between the two germline ends. Germline CDR1 KGHSH, CDR2 LQKENI. The CDR3 is 14 amino acids. In DNA, the CDR3 is TGTGCCAGCTCACCGCGGATGACGAACACTGAAGCTTTCTTT. Its translation is CASSPRMTNTEAFF.

The chain employs TRBV10-3 and TRBJ2-7; TRBD1 agrees at 8 bases. The CDR3 consists of 15 residues. Germline V gene sequence: CDR1 ENHRY, CDR2 SYGVKD. The V gene end was trimmed by 4 bases and the J gene end by 4 bases; junction bases not matched to a gene: 9. The DNA for the CDR3 is TGTGCCATCAGTGCTACCGGGACAGGAGGATACGAGCAGTACTTC. This translates into CAISATGTGGYEQYF.

The sample holds a few counts of this clonotype. The V and J genes are TRBV7-2 and TRBJ2-7; 8 nucleotides match TRBD1. CDR1 and CDR2 from the germline V gene are SGHTA and FQGNSA. J lost 8 bases, V lost 1 base, and 4 bases had no gene match. The CDR3 length is 13 residues. This CDR3 is CASSLVGQVQQYF. As DNA, the CDR3 is TGTGCCAGCAGCTTAGTGGGACAGGTGCAGCAGTACTTC.

This clonotype occurred a few times. The chain employs TRBV5-6 and TRBJ2-4, with D perhaps matching TRBD1 (6 bases). The CDR3 covers 16 residues. V gave up 3 bases and J gave up 2 bases, with 15 bases separating them. Germline-derived CDR1 and CDR2 are SGHDT and YYEEEE. The CDR3 spells CASSWGPRDTKNIQYF. CDR3 sequence (DNA): TGTGCCAGCAGCTGGGGGCCAAGGGATACCAAAAACATTCAGTACTTC.

The rearrangement uses TRBV6-5 and TRBJ2-2; 7 positions agree with TRBD2. Germline assignment: CDR1 MNHEY and CDR2 SVGAGI. This CDR3 region has 13 residues. Germline trimming cut 8 bases from V and 7 bases from J; bases unmatched to any gene: 7. CDR3 nucleotide sequence: TGTGCCAGCCATTCTAGCGGCGTCGGGGAGCTGTTTTTT. Translating it yields CASHSSGVGELFF.

In its sample, this clonotype was seen a few times. This chain connects TRBV20-1 to TRBJ1-2; a weak D match, TRBD1 (5 bases). V was shortened by 5 bases and J by 5 bases, with 12 bases between the two germline ends. Looked up from germline, CDR1 is DFQATT and CDR2 is SNEGSKA (reference sequence). The length of the CDR3 is 12 residues. The CDR3 reads CSAGTGTYGYTF. CDR3 sequence (DNA): TGCAGTGCTGGTACCGGGACTTATGGCTACACCTTC.

This chain links TRBV9 with TRBJ2-5; 7 nucleotides align to TRBD2. V was clipped by 4 bases and J by 4 bases; unmatched bases: 10. CDR3 length equals 15 residues. Per the germline V gene, CDR1 is SGDLS and CDR2 is YYNGEE. The CDR3 reads CASSRNSGIGETQYF. The CDR3 DNA is TGTGCCAGCAGCCGAAACAGCGGGATAGGAGAGACCCAGTACTTC. The full variable domain, its missing parts supplied by reference TRBV9 and TRBJ2-5, is DSGVTQTPKHLITATGQRVTLRCSPRSGDLSVYWYQQSLDQGLQFLIQYYNGEERAKGNILERFSAQQFPDLHSELNLSSLELGDSALYFCASSRNSGIGETQYFGPGTRLLVL.

The J gene is TRBJ2-2, the V gene TRBV7-8; D is perhaps TRBD1 (5 bases). The CDR3 has 19 amino acids. CDR1 is SGHVS and CDR2 is FQNEAQ in the germline V gene. V dropped 0 bases and J dropped 5 bases, with 22 bases sitting between them. The CDR3 DNA reads as TGTGCCAGCAGCTTAGCAAGGGAACCGGTGGGGCGTAGGACCGGGGAGCTGTTTTTT. Amino acids: CASSLAREPVGRRTGELFF.

This clonotype was seen a few times. The chain joins TRBV7-3 to TRBJ1-6; D call uncertain. Trimming shortened V by 5 bases and J by 6 bases, and 11 bases separated the two germline ends. CDR3 size: 14 residues. Germline values: CDR1 SGHTA, CDR2 FQGTGA. The CDR3 DNA follows: TGTGCCAGCAGCCCTGGCGGAGTTAATTCACCCCTCCACTTT. Encoded protein: CASSPGGVNSPLHF.

This clonotype has only a few counts. The rearrangement uses TRBV23-1 and TRBJ2-1; TRBD2 aligns across 7 bases. TRBV23-1 is treated as an ORF (open reading frame) with a function not yet certain. The trim removed 0 bases at V and 0 bases at J, leaving 17 bases unmatched. The CDR3 contains 21 residues. CDR3 nucleotide sequence: TGCGCCAGCAGTCAATCGCGCAGAGGACTAGTTTTCGGTAGCTCCTACAATGAGCAGTTCTTC. This translates into CASSQSRRGLVFGSSYNEQFF.

The chain links TRBV7-8 to TRBJ1-4, with 8 bases matching TRBD1. CDR1 is SGHVS, CDR2 FQNEAQ, per germline. This CDR3 has 17 amino acids. V shed 4 bases and J 5 bases; nucleotides not matched to a gene: 12. CDR3 coding DNA: TGTGCCAGCAGCTGGGGGCTCGCAGGGGGCCCCAATGAAAAACTGTTTTTT. This gives the protein CASSWGLAGGPNEKLFF.

The chain links TRBV6-5 to TRBJ2-1; 11 bases line up with TRBD2. This CDR3 has 16 residues. V shed 7 bases and J 3 bases; nucleotides not matched to a gene: 8. Per germline, CDR1 MNHEY and CDR2 SVGAGI. The CDR3 spells CASKTLLAGGYNEQFF. In DNA form, the CDR3 reads TGTGCCAGCAAAACACTTCTAGCGGGAGGCTACAATGAGCAGTTCTTC.

This clonotype came up a few times. The V gene is TRBV27, the J gene TRBJ2-3, with a possible D match to TRBD1 (5 bases). V lost 5 bases and J lost 4, with 22 bases in between. The V gene's germline CDR1 is MNHEY and CDR2 SMNVEV (reference sequence). The CDR3 contains 17 residues. The CDR3 DNA sequence: TGTGCCAGCAGTCCACGACAGCCCAAGTTGAGCGCAGATACGCAGTATTTT. As protein: CASSPRQPKLSADTQYF.

This clonotype has more than one count but fewer than ten. This rearrangement joins TRBV7-8 to TRBJ2-7; no firm D call. Germline-derived CDR1 and CDR2 are SGHVS and FQNEAQ. V was shortened by 5 bases and J by 2 bases, with 13 bases between the two germline ends. The CDR3 runs 14 residues. This CDR3 reads CASSLEGNPYEQYF. In DNA form, the CDR3 reads TGTGCCAGCAGCCTAGAAGGGAATCCCTACGAGCAGTACTTC.

This clonotype was seen more than once but under ten times. The CDR3 here is CASSLDPVRNPDQETQYF. CDR3 DNA sequence: TGTGCCAGCAGCTTAGACCCTGTTCGTAACCCTGACCAAGAGACCCAGTACTTC. The rearrangement links TRBV7-9 to TRBJ2-5, with no clear D. The V end lost 1 base, the J end lost 0 bases, and 18 bases lay between the germline ends. This CDR3 contains 18 residues. Looked up from germline, CDR1 is SEHNR and CDR2 is FQNEAQ (reference sequence).